A selection of T cell receptor beta chains follows, all from one sample in a study of cytomegalovirus exposure and HLA in healthy donors. Measured with immunoSEQ multiplex PCR; TCRdb has only the in-frame clones, and not every one. Here the sample table reports 150,000 to 200,000 clones. The specimen sequenced was PBMCs. All receptors come from a woman under 30 in good health and CMV-seropositive. The CDR3 runs from the conserved cysteine through the conserved F or W. Each record gives: D gene, J gene, V gene, CDR3 protein, CDR3 DNA. The D gene is left open where the match is weak.

- | TRBJ1-3 | TRBV5-6 | CASGGVSGNTIYF | TGTGCCAGCGGAGGCGTTTCTGGAAACACCATATATTTT
TRBD2 | TRBJ2-1 | TRBV30 | CAWSMAGGNNEQFF | TGTGCCTGGAGTATGGCGGGAGGGAACAATGAGCAGTTCTTC
- | TRBJ2-5 | TRBV5-1 | CASSSGSGQETQYF | TGCGCCAGCAGCTCAGGTTCTGGGCAAGAGACCCAGTACTTC
- | TRBJ2-6 | TRBV19 | CASNNNWGQGANVLTF | TGTGCCAGTAATAACAACTGGGGGCAGGGGGCCAACGTCCTGACTTTC
- | TRBJ2-4 | TRBV7-8 | CASSLAAGSLAKNIQYF | TGTGCCAGCAGCTTAGCTGCGGGGTCCCTAGCCAAAAACATTCAGTACTTC
TRBD2 | TRBJ2-1 | TRBV7-9 | CASSLDGSGLAGLDEQFF | TGTGCCAGCAGCTTAGATGGGAGTGGACTAGCGGGCTTGGATGAGCAGTTCTTC
TRBD2 | TRBJ2-1 | TRBV11-2 | CASSLGGLALEQFF | TGTGCCAGCAGCTTAGGGGGACTAGCCCTTGAGCAGTTCTTC
TRBD2 | TRBJ2-3 | TRBV5-1 | CASSLALAGAMTDTQYF | TGCGCCAGCAGCTTGGCGTTAGCGGGGGCCATGACAGATACGCAGTATTTT
- | TRBJ2-1 | TRBV5-1 | CASSLDTEQFF | TGCGCCAGCAGCTTGGACACAGAGCAGTTCTTC
- | TRBJ1-2 | TRBV6-1 | CASSEDWWVRADFGYTF | TGTGCCAGCAGTGAAGATTGGTGGGTCAGGGCGGATTTTGGCTACACCTTC
TRBD1 | TRBJ2-2 | TRBV10-3 | CASRQGATGELFF | TGTGCCAGCCGACAGGGGGCCACCGGGGAGCTGTTTTTT
TRBD1 | TRBJ1-3 | TRBV11-2 | CASSDRQGPSGNTIYF | TGTGCCAGCAGCGACAGACAGGGCCCCTCTGGAAACACCATATATTTT
- | TRBJ1-2 | TRBV27 | CASKFRQGLDYGYTF | TGTGCCAGCAAATTCCGGCAGGGACTCGACTATGGCTACACCTTC
- | TRBJ1-5 | TRBV6-1 | CASSDGGVYQPQHF | TGTGCCAGCAGTGATGGGGGGGTCTATCAGCCCCAGCATTTT
TRBD1 | TRBJ2-2 | TRBV18 | CASSPWDSAPGELFF | TGTGCCAGCTCACCATGGGACAGTGCCCCCGGGGAGCTGTTTTTT
TRBD1 | TRBJ2-7 | TRBV6-1 | CASSEGQGGTYEQYF | TGTGCCAGCAGTGAAGGACAGGGGGGGACCTACGAGCAGTACTTC
- | TRBJ2-5 | TRBV28 | CASSSQAGGRGETQYF | TGTGCCAGCAGTTCCCAGGCGGGCGGCAGGGGAGAGACCCAGTACTTC
- | TRBJ2-7 | TRBV30 | CAWSVQYEQYF | TGTGCCTGGAGTGTACAATACGAGCAGTACTTC
- | TRBJ2-7 | TRBV7-2 | CASSPGTYEQYF | TGTGCCAGCAGCCCGGGGACCTACGAGCAGTACTTC
TRBD1 | TRBJ1-1 | TRBV7-9 | CASRTGESTEAFF | TGTGCCAGCAGGACAGGGGAGTCCACTGAAGCTTTCTTT
- | TRBJ1-1 | TRBV6-6 | CASSYSGAVTEAFF | TGTGCCAGCAGTTACTCTGGTGCGGTTACTGAAGCTTTCTTT
- | TRBJ2-5 | TRBV7-3 | CASSLGQPGETQYF | TGTGCCAGCAGCTTGGGACAACCGGGGGAGACCCAGTACTTC
- | TRBJ2-2 | TRBV5-1 | CASSPRDPGELFF | TGCGCCAGCAGCCCCAGGGATCCCGGGGAGCTGTTTTTT
TRBD1 | TRBJ1-2 | TRBV18 | CASSEYRDSYYGYTF | TGTGCCAGCTCAGAATACCGGGACAGTTACTATGGCTACACCTTC
TRBD2 | TRBJ2-7 | TRBV4-2 | CASSPLGGLDGYEQYF | TGTGCCAGCAGCCCCCTCGGTGGACTAGACGGGTACGAGCAATACTTC
TRBD1 | TRBJ2-1 | TRBV30 | CAWSLGQGSEQFF | TGTGCCTGGAGTTTGGGACAGGGATCTGAGCAGTTCTTC
- | TRBJ1-2 | TRBV27 | CASRGLGYGYTF | TGTGCCAGCAGGGGACTTGGGTATGGCTACACCTTC
- | TRBJ2-4 | TRBV7-9 | CASRPKEGWASYF | TGTGCCAGCAGACCTAAGGAGGGGTGGGCTTCGTACTTC
TRBD1 | TRBJ2-5 | TRBV4-1 | CASSQGPTGGEETQYF | TGCGCCAGCAGCCAAGGGCCGACAGGGGGGGAAGAGACCCAGTACTTC
TRBD1 | TRBJ1-4 | TRBV7-9 | CASKDRVNEKLFF | TGTGCCAGCAAGGACAGGGTGAATGAAAAACTGTTTTTT
TRBD2 | TRBJ2-7 | TRBV19 | CASSMTASGANEQYF | TGTGCCAGTAGTATGACGGCTAGCGGCGCAAACGAGCAGTACTTC
TRBD2 | TRBJ2-3 | TRBV5-1 | CASSSTSGSNTDTQYF | TGCGCCAGCAGCTCGACTAGCGGGAGTAACACAGATACGCAGTATTTT
TRBD1 | TRBJ1-2 | TRBV29-1 | CSGETGPGYGYTF | TGCAGCGGGGAGACAGGGCCTGGCTATGGCTACACCTTC
- | TRBJ1-3 | TRBV2 | CASSEEGSGLSGNTIYF | TGTGCCAGCAGTGAAGAGGGGTCGGGACTTTCTGGAAACACCATATATTTT
- | TRBJ1-3 | TRBV30 | CAWSVTAGNTIYF | TGTGCCTGGAGTGTAACCGCGGGAAACACCATATATTTT
- | TRBJ2-2 | TRBV6-4 | CASSDTGYGELFF | TGTGCCAGCAGTGACACGGGATACGGGGAGCTGTTTTTT
- | TRBJ1-6 | TRBV5-6 | CASSRAGGDSPLHF | TGTGCCAGCAGCCGCGCGGGGGGGGATTCACCCCTCCACTTT
TRBD1 | TRBJ1-2 | TRBV6-1 | CASLGQATYGYTF | TGTGCCAGCCTTGGACAGGCAACCTATGGCTACACCTTC
TRBD2 | TRBJ2-5 | TRBV7-9 | CASRTSGGPQETQYF | TGTGCCAGCAGGACTAGCGGGGGCCCCCAAGAGACCCAGTACTTC
- | TRBJ1-5 | TRBV30 | CAWRFGGGGNQPQHF | TGTGCCTGGAGATTTGGGGGGGGCGGCAATCAGCCCCAGCATTTT
- | TRBJ2-7 | TRBV27 | CASSLTVGVNTEQYF | TGTGCCAGCAGTTTAACGGTCGGAGTTAATACCGAGCAGTACTTC
- | TRBJ1-1 | TRBV25-1 | CASSGRDRFTEAFF | TGTGCCAGCAGTGGGAGGGACCGCTTCACTGAAGCTTTCTTT
- | TRBJ1-4 | TRBV7-9 | CASSFDRLTNEKLFF | TGTGCCAGCAGCTTCGACAGACTAACTAATGAAAAACTGTTTTTT
- | TRBJ1-2 | TRBV19 | CASSIKGTLGYTF | TGTGCCAGTAGTATTAAGGGGACTCTAGGCTACACCTTC
- | TRBJ1-5 | TRBV28 | CASSFGGKGNQPQHF | TGTGCCAGCAGTTTTGGGGGCAAGGGCAATCAGCCCCAGCATTTT
TRBD1 | TRBJ1-6 | TRBV4-3 | CASSQMGGQGFSPLHF | TGCGCCAGCAGCCAAATGGGAGGACAGGGATTTTCACCCCTCCACTTT
- | TRBJ2-7 | TRBV7-9 | CASSLELTSHEQYF | TGTGCCAGCAGCTTAGAGCTCACCTCCCACGAGCAGTACTTC
TRBD1 | TRBJ1-5 | TRBV15 | CATSRGDRGNQPQHF | TGTGCCACCAGCAGAGGGGACAGGGGGAATCAGCCCCAGCATTTT
- | TRBJ2-7 | TRBV21-1 | CASSLRTTCLGLSYEQYF | TGTGCCAGCAGCCTTCGGACTACCTGCCTGGGGCTATCCTACGAGCAGTACTTC
- | TRBJ1-2 | TRBV7-9 | CASSLTDTGYTF | TGTGCCAGCAGCTTAACGGACACGGGCTACACCTTC
- | TRBJ1-6 | TRBV27 | CASSLLAGSFYNSPLHF | TGTGCCAGCAGTTTATTGGCAGGGTCCTTCTATAATTCACCCCTCCACTTT
- | TRBJ1-5 | TRBV28 | CASSRTRQSNQPQHF | TGTGCCAGCAGTAGGACAAGGCAGAGCAATCAGCCCCAGCATTTT
TRBD1 | TRBJ1-1 | TRBV19 | CASSTTSGGRTEAFF | TGTGCCAGTAGTACGACTTCAGGGGGGAGGACTGAAGCTTTCTTT
- | TRBJ1-2 | TRBV9 | CASSTGGPANYGYTF | TGTGCCAGCAGCACCGGGGGGCCTGCTAACTATGGCTACACCTTC